This TCR beta chain is drawn from a study of cytomegalovirus exposure and HLA in healthy donors. For the study at large: The early release's HLA-typed donors yielded 78 million or so unique TCRs.

Study results and limitations: Researchers catalogued under 200 TCR beta chains as cytomegalovirus-associated. TCR beta chain V- and J-gene trimming was linked, in a later analysis, to a missense variant in DCLRE1C.

This CDR3 has 17 residues. V shed 7 bases and J 7 bases; nucleotides not matched to a gene: 18. The V gene's germline CDR1 is MNHEY and CDR2 SMNVEV (reference sequence). In regard to this clone: Its antigen is as yet unknown.

In the PCR, 60 Vbeta and 13 Jbeta primers were used. This table comes from immunoSEQ multiplex PCR, and its TCRdb copy is limited to in-frame clones, with some not included. The sample includes 160,000 or so clones, just over 75% of them seen just once. The V gene is TRBV27, the J gene TRBJ2-3; 9 bases line up with TRBD2. The origin of this receptor is a man aged 35-49 years in good health and CMV-seronegative. Sequenced sample: PBMCs. CDR3 coding DNA: TGTGCCAGCACTCCCTTGGGGGTTAGCGGGAGTACAAATACGCAGTATTTT. Amino acids: CASTPLGVSGSTNTQYF.